The 21 T cell receptor beta chains below were found in one sample sequenced in a study of graft-versus-host responses after intestinal transplantation. Method: immunoSEQ multiplex PCR; TCRdb's copy keeps in-frame clones and lacks some. The table lists 35,000 to 45,000 clones, 85% to 90% of them singletons. The sequenced sample was PBMCs, obtained roughly 270 days after transplant. The receptors derive from a human patient who received an intestinal transplant, so some T cells may come from the graft donor.

The chain links TRBV19 to TRBJ2-7; D remains ambiguous. The CDR3 spans 15 residues. V shed 2 bases and J shed 2 bases, with 13 bases lying between them. Germline-derived CDR1 and CDR2 are LNHDA and SQIVND (reference sequence). The CDR3 bases are TGTGCCAGTAGTATATTGTTTGTGGGTCCCTACGAGCAGTACTTC. Encoded protein: CASSILFVGPYEQYF.

This clone was recorded only once. This chain links TRBV7-9 with TRBJ2-7, with unresolved D. Germline V gives CDR1 SEHNR, CDR2 FQNEAQ (reference sequence). The CDR3 length is 15 residues. V lost 5 bases and J lost 0, with 14 bases in between. The CDR3 protein is CASSVEALSSYEQYF. The DNA for the CDR3 is TGTGCCAGCAGCGTCGAGGCACTAAGCTCCTACGAGCAGTACTTC.

This CDR3 reads CASSQDRGIQYF. CDR3 coding DNA: TGCGCCAGCAGCCAAGATCGCGGCATTCAGTACTTC. This sequence joins TRBV4-3 and TRBJ2-4; no reliable D call. The V gene lost 0 bases and the J gene lost 9 bases, with 6 bases spanning the gap. The germline gives CDR1 LGHNA, CDR2 YSLEER. There are 12 residues in the CDR3.

This clone is a singleton in its sample. This chain joins TRBV11-2 and TRBJ2-7, with D tentatively TRBD1 (5 bases). Trimming cost V 5 bases and J 2 bases, with 16 bases left between them. CDR3 length equals 15 residues. Germline lookup yields CDR1 SGHAT and CDR2 FQNNGV. In DNA form, the CDR3 reads TGTGCCAGCAGCCTTGGGGCAGCTATAACCTACGAGCAGTACTTC. Translating gives CASSLGAAITYEQYF.

The genes are TRBV9 and TRBJ2-3, with D perhaps matching TRBD2 (7 bases). Germline values: CDR1 SGDLS, CDR2 YYNGEE. CDR3 length: 15 residues. V was shortened by 6 bases and J by 5 bases, with 19 bases between the two germline ends. The CDR3 is CASTPWGGQRDTQYF. Written as DNA, the CDR3 is TGTGCCAGCACCCCGTGGGGGGGGCAAAGAGATACGCAGTATTTT.

The CDR3 here is CATSKSSRADTGELFF. The CDR3 DNA sequence: TGTGCCACCAGCAAATCATCCAGGGCGGACACCGGGGAGCTGTTTTTT. The chain couples TRBV15 to TRBJ2-2, with D maybe TRBD1 (5 bases). The CDR3 has 16 residues. Trimming removed 4 bases at V and 3 bases at J, with 15 bases between. The germline gives CDR1 LNHNV, CDR2 YYDKDF (reference sequence).

The chain combines TRBV18 with TRBJ2-3; D could derive from TRBD1 or TRBD2 (5 bases each). In germline, CDR1 is KGHSH, CDR2 LQKENI. The V and J ends lost 4 bases and 0 bases respectively, with 20 bases between them. CDR3 size: 18 residues. In nucleotides, the CDR3 is TGTGCCAGCTCACTCGAGGGGCAAGTACAGCCCAGCACAGATACGCAGTATTTT. Protein: CASSLEGQVQPSTDTQYF.

The chain combines TRBV6-1 with TRBJ2-7; 13 bases are a match to TRBD2. The CDR3 consists of 15 residues. CDR1 is MNHNS, CDR2 SASEGT, per germline. V lost 5 bases and J lost 4; bases outside the gene matches: 5. In nucleotides, the CDR3 is TGTGCCAGCAGTCCTCGACTAGCGGGGGGATACGAGCAGTACTTC. Protein product: CASSPRLAGGYEQYF.

The rearrangement uses TRBV10-2 and TRBJ2-1; 8 bases agree with TRBD2. V dropped 7 bases and J dropped 8; count of bases not matched to a gene: 7. From germline, CDR1 is WSHSY and CDR2 SAAADI. CDR3 size: 13 residues. This CDR3 is CASKAGGLDEQFF. The CDR3 bases are TGCGCCAGCAAGGCGGGGGGTTTAGATGAGCAGTTCTTC.

This sequence joins TRBV7-3 and TRBJ2-1, with TRBD2 identical over 15 bases. This CDR3 comprises 17 residues. The ends lost 3 bases at V and 4 bases at J; junction bases unmatched: 4. Germline V gives CDR1 SGHTA, CDR2 FQGTGA. Written as DNA, the CDR3 is TGTGCCAGCAGCTTCGGGACTAGCGGGGGGCCTTACAATGAGCAGTTCTTC. Translating gives CASSFGTSGGPYNEQFF.

V is TRBV7-9 and J is TRBJ2-5; a possible D gene is TRBD2 (5 bases). Germline V gives CDR1 SEHNR, CDR2 FQNEAQ (reference sequence). Trimming pared 5 bases from V and 9 bases from J, leaving 16 bases between. This CDR3 is 13 amino acids long. This chain's CDR3 is CASSEGFAAPQYF. The CDR3 nucleotides are TGTGCCAGCAGCGAGGGATTTGCCGCCCCCCAGTACTTC.

With respect to this clone: The identical CDR3 is also encoded by other nucleotide sequences in the sample. The chain links TRBV30 to TRBJ2-3; TRBD2 matches at 11 bases. Germline V gene lookup returns CDR1 GTSNPN and CDR2 SVGIG (reference sequence). V was pared by 0 bases and J by 4 bases, with 9 bases of the junction left unmatched. The CDR3 runs 17 residues. CDR3 DNA: TGTGCCTGGAGTGTACTAGCGGGGGCGCGAGAGGCAGATACGCAGTATTTT. Translated, it gives CAWSVLAGAREADTQYF.

The chain carries TRBV9 and TRBJ2-5; tentative D call: TRBD2 (6 bases). From germline, CDR1 is SGDLS and CDR2 YYNGEE. This CDR3 contains 14 residues. Trimming stripped 4 bases from V and 6 bases from J, with 16 bases between. CDR3 in DNA: TGTGCCAGCAGCTTCCGACTAGATTTAAAGACCCAGTACTTC. This sequence encodes CASSFRLDLKTQYF.

CDR3 sequence reads: CAARRDMNTEAFF. The CDR3 DNA is TGTGCCGCCAGGAGGGACATGAACACTGAAGCTTTCTTT. The chain recombines TRBV9 with TRBJ1-1, with D perhaps matching TRBD1 (6 bases). V was pared by 10 bases and J by 0 bases, with 13 bases between. CDR3 length: 13 residues. CDR1 SGDLS and CDR2 YYNGEE come from the germline V gene.

The rearrangement joins TRBV6-5 to TRBJ2-7; D tentatively reads TRBD1 or TRBD2 (6 bases each). Deletions cut 7 bases from V and 2 bases from J, with 15 bases between. Germline assignment: CDR1 MNHEY and CDR2 SVGAGI. The CDR3 has 14 amino acids. The DNA for the CDR3 is TGTGCCAGCAAACCCGTGGGGGGCACCTACGAGCAGTACTTC. This translates into CASKPVGGTYEQYF.

This clone was counted only a few times. The chain recombines TRBV7-6 with TRBJ1-3; TRBD1 aligns across 7 bases. This CDR3 is built from 15 residues. V was clipped by 5 bases and J by 4 bases; unmatched bases: 8. Germline lookup yields CDR1 SGHVS and CDR2 FNYEAQ. CDR3 in amino acids: CASSPGQVDGNTIYF. CDR3 coding DNA: TGTGCCAGCAGCCCCGGACAGGTCGACGGAAACACCATATATTTT. The full variable domain, in which reference TRBV7-6 and TRBJ1-3 provide the parts outside the CDR3, is GAGVSQSPRYKVTKRGQDVALRCDPISGHVSLYWYRQALGQGPEFLTYFNYEAQQDKSGLPNDRFSAERPEGSISTLTIQRTEQRDSAMYRCASSPGQVDGNTIYFGEGSWLTVV.

This clone has only one observation. J is TRBJ2-1 and V is TRBV6-4, with 14 bases fitting TRBD2. V lost 6 bases, J lost 9 bases, and 10 bases stayed unmatched. Germline V CDR1 and CDR2: MRHNA, SNTAGT. There are 16 residues in the CDR3. In DNA form, the CDR3 reads TGTGCCAGCAGCCCTCGACTAGCGGGGGGGCTGGGTGAGCAGTTCTTC. Residues: CASSPRLAGGLGEQFF.

The rearrangement links TRBV4-1 to TRBJ1-2, with TRBD1 identical over 8 bases. Trimming removed 3 bases from V and 2 bases from J; junction bases left unmatched: 5. CDR3 length equals 15 residues. Germline V gene sequence: CDR1 MGHRA, CDR2 YSYEKL. The CDR3 sequence: CASSHPDRANYGYTF. Written as DNA, the CDR3 is TGCGCCAGCAGCCACCCGGACAGGGCCAACTATGGCTACACCTTC.

As for this clone: The sample carries other DNA sequences with the same CDR3. V usage is TRBV10-3 and J usage is TRBJ1-6; 9 nucleotides agree with TRBD1. The length of the CDR3 is 18 residues. CDR1 and CDR2 (germline): ENHRY, SYGVKD. V shed 4 bases and J 10 bases; nucleotides not matched to a gene: 17. CDR3 coding DNA: TGTGCCATCAGTGGACCTACGGGACAGGGCAAATGGCGGTCACCCCTCCACTTT. Its protein product is CAISGPTGQGKWRSPLHF.

The CDR3 DNA is TGTGCCAGCAGTCCGTCAGGGGGAACTAATGAAAAACTGTTTTTT. Translated: CASSPSGGTNEKLFF. J is TRBJ1-4 and V is TRBV6-5; 7 nucleotides match TRBD1. V lost 5 bases to trimming and J lost 1 base; unmatched junction nucleotides: 4. Germline CDR1 MNHEY, CDR2 SVGAGI. The CDR3 totals 15 residues.

The rearrangement uses TRBV30 and TRBJ2-7; perhaps TRBD2 as D (7 bases). The CDR3 has 15 residues. Germline V gives CDR1 GTSNPN, CDR2 SVGIG (reference sequence). The V and J ends lost 1 base and 3 bases respectively, with 16 bases between them. The CDR3 is CAWSGVRGGGYEQYF. CDR3 DNA: TGTGCCTGGAGTGGGGTTAGGGGAGGGGGCTACGAGCAGTACTTC.